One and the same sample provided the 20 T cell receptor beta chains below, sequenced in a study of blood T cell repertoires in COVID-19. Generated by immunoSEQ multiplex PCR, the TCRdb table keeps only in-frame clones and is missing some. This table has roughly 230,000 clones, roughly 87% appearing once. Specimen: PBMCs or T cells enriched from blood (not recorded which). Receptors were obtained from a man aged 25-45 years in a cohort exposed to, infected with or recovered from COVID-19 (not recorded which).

CDR3 loop: CASSFYGRGTGELFF. The CDR3 bases are TGTGCCAGCAGTTTTTACGGGAGAGGGACCGGGGAGCTGTTTTTT. V gene TRBV27 combines with J gene TRBJ2-2, with a tentative D call TRBD2 (6 bases). The CDR3 has 15 amino acids. Per the germline V gene, CDR1 is MNHEY and CDR2 is SMNVEV (reference sequence). V was pared by 3 bases and J by 5 bases, with 13 bases between.

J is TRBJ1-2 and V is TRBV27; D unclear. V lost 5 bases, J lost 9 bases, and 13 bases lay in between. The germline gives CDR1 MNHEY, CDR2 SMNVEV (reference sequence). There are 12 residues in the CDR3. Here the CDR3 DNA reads TGTGCCAGCAGTCTAACCGGTACCAGCTACACCTTC. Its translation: CASSLTGTSYTF.

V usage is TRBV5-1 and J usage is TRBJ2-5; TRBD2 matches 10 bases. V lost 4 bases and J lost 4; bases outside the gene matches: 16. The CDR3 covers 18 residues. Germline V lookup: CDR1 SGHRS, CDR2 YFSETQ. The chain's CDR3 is CASSQHRLLAGAGETQYF. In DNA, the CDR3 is TGCGCCAGCAGCCAGCACCGGCTTCTAGCGGGAGCAGGAGAGACCCAGTACTTC.

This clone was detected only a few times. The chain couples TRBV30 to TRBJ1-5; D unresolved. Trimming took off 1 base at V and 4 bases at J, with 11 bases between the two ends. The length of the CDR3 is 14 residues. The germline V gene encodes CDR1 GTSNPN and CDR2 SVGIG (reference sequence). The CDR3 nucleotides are TGTGCCTGGAGTGGAGGGAATCATAATCAGCCCCAGCATTTT. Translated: CAWSGGNHNQPQHF. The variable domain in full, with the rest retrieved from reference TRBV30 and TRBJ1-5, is SQTIHQWPATLVQPVGSPLSLECTVEGTSNPNLYWYRQAAGRGLQLLFYSVGIGQISSEVPQNLSASRPQDRQFILSSKKLLLSDSGFYLCAWSGGNHNQPQHFGDGTRLSIL.

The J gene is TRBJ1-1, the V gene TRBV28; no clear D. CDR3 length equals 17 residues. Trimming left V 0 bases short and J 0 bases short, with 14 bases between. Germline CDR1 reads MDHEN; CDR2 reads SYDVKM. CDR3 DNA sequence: TGTGCCAGCAGTTTATGGGGTAGAGGGTCCATGAACACTGAAGCTTTCTTT. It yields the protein CASSLWGRGSMNTEAFF.

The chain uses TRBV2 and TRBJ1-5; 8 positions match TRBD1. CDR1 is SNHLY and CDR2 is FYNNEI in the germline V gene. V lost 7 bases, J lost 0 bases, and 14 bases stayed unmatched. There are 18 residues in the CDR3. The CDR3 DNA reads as TGTGCCAGCACCCACCGTCGGGACAGGAGTTATAGCAATCAGCCCCAGCATTTT. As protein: CASTHRRDRSYSNQPQHF.

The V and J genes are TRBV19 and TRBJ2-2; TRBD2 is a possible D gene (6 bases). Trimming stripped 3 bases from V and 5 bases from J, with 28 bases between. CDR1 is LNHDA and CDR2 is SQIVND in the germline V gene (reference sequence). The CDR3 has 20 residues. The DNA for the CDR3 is TGTGCCAGTAGTATCGAACCGGGTCGTATCACCGGGACTGGGACCGGGGAGCTGTTTTTT. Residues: CASSIEPGRITGTGTGELFF.

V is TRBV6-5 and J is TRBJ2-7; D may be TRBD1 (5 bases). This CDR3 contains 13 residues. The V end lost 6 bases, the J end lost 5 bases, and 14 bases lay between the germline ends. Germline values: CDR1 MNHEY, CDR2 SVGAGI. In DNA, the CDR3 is TGTGCCAGCAGCCTATACAGGATGGACGAGCAGTACTTC. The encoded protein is CASSLYRMDEQYF.

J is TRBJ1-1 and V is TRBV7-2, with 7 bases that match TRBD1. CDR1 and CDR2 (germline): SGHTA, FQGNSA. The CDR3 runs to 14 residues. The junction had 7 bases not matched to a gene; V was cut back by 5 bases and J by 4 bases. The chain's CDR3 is CASSPTGIITEAFF. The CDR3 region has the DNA TGTGCCAGCAGCCCGACAGGGATCATCACTGAAGCTTTCTTT.

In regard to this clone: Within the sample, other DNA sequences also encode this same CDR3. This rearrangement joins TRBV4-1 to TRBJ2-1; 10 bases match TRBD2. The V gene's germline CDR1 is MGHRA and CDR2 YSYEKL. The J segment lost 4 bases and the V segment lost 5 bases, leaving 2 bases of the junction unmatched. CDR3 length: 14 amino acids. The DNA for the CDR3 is TGCGCCAGCAGCTCTAGCGGGAGTTACAATGAGCAGTTCTTC. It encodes CASSSSGSYNEQFF.

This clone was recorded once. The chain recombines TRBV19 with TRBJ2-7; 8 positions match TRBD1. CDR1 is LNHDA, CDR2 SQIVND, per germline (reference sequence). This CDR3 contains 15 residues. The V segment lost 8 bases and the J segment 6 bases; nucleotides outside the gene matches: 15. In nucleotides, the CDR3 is TGTGCCAGTCGCAGTCCAGGACAGGGTAAGGGCGAGCAGTACTTC. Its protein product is CASRSPGQGKGEQYF.

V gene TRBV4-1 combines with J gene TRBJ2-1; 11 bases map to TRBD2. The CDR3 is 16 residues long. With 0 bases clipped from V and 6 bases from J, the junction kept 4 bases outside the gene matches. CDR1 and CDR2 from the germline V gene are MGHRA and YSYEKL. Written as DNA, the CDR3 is TGCGCCAGCAGCCAAGAAGGAACTAGCGGGAGCAATGAGCAGTTCTTC. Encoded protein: CASSQEGTSGSNEQFF.

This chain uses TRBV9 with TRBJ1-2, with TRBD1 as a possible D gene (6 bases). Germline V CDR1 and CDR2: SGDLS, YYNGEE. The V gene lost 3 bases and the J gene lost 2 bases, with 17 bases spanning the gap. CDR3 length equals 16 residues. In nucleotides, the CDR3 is TGTGCCAGCAGCGCCGGGCGGGGGCGCGCGAACTATGGCTACACCTTC. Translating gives CASSAGRGRANYGYTF.

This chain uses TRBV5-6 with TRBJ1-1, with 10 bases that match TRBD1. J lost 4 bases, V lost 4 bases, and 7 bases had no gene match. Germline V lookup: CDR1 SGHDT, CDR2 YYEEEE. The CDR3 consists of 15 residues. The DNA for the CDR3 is TGTGCCAGCAGCGGGGACAGGGGTTGGGGCACTGAAGCTTTCTTT. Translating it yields CASSGDRGWGTEAFF. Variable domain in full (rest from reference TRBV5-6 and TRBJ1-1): DAGVTQSPTHLIKTRGQQVTLRCSPKSGHDTVSWYQQALGQGPQFIFQYYEEEERQRGNFPDRFSGHQFPNYSSELNVNALLLGDSALYLCASSGDRGWGTEAFFGQGTRLTVV.

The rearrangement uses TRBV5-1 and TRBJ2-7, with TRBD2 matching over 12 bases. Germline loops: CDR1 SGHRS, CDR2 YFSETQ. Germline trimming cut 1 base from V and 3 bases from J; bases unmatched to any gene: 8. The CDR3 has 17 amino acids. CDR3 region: CASSLRLAGEGGYEQYF. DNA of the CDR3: TGCGCCAGCAGCTTGAGACTAGCGGGAGAGGGAGGCTACGAGCAGTACTTC.

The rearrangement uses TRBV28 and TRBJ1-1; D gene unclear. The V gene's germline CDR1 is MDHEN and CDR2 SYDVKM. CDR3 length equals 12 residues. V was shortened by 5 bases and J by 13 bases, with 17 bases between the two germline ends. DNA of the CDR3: TGTGCCAGCAGTGTTACTGGGAGGGTCGGTTTCTTT. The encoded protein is CASSVTGRVGFF.

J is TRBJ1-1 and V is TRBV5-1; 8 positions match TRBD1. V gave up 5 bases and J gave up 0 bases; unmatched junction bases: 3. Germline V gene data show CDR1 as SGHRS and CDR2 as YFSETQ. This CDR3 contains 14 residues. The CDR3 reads CASRQGAVNTEAFF. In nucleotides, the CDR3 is TGCGCCAGCAGGCAGGGGGCGGTGAACACTGAAGCTTTCTTT. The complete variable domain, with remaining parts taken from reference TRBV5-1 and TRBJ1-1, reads KAGVTQTPRYLIKTRGQQVTLSCSPISGHRSVSWYQQTPGQGLQFLFEYFSETQRNKGNFPGRFSGRQFSNSRSEMNVSTLELGDSALYLCASRQGAVNTEAFFGQGTRLTVV.

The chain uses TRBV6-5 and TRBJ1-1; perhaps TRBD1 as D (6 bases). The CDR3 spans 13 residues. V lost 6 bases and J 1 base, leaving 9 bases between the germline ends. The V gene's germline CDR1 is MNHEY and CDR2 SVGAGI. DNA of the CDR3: TGTGCCAGCAGATGGACAGAGAACACTGAAGCTTTCTTT. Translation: CASRWTENTEAFF.

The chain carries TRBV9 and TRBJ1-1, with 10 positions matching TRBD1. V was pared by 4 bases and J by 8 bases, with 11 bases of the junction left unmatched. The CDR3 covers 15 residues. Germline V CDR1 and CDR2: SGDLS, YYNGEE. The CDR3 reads CASSFHDRGPGEAFF. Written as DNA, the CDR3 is TGTGCCAGCAGCTTTCATGACAGGGGGCCGGGAGAAGCTTTCTTT.

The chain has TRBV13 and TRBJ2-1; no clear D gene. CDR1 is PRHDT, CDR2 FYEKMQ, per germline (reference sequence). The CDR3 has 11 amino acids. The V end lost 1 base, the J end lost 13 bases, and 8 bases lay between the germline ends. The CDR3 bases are TGTGCCAGCAGCTTAGCCGGTGGTCAGTTCTTC. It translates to CASSLAGGQFF.